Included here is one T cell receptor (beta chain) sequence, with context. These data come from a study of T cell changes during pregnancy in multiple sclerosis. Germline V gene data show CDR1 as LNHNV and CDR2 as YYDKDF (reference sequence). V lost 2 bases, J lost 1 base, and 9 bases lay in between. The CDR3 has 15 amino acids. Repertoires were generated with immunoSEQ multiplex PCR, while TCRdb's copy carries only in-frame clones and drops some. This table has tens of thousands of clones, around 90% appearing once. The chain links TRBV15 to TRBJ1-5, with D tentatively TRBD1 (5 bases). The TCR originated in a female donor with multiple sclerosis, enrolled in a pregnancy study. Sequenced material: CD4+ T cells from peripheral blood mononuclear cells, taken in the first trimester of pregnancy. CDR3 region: CATSRQGLSNQPQHF. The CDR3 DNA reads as TGTGCCACCAGCAGACAGGGTTTGAGCAATCAGCCCCAGCATTTT.